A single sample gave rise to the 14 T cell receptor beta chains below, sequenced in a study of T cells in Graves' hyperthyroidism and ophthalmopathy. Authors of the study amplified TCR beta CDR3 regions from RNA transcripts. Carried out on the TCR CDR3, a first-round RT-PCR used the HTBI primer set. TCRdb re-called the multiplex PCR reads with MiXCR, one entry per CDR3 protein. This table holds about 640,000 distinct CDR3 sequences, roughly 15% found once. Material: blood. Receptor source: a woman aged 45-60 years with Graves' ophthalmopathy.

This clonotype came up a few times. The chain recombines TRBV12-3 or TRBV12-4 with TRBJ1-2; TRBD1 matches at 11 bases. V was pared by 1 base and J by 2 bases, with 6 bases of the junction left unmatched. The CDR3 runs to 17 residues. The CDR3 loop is CASSLEMGTGGNYGYTF. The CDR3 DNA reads TGTGCCAGCAGTTTAGAAATGGGGACAGGGGGAAACTATGGCTACACCTTC.

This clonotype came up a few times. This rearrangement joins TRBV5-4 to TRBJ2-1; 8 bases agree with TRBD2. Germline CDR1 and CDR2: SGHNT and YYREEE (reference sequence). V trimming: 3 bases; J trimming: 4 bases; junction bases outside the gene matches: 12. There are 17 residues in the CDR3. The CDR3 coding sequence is TGTGCCAGCAGCTGGGGTGCGGGAGGAGTAGGATACAATGAGCAGTTCTTC. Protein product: CASSWGAGGVGYNEQFF.

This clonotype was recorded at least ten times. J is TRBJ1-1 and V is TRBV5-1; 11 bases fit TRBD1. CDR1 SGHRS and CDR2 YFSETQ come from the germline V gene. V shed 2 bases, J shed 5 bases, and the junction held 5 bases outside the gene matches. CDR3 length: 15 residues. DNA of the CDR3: TGCGCCAGCAGCTTTGAGGGGACAGGGGGAACTGAAGCTTTCTTT. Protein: CASSFEGTGGTEAFF.

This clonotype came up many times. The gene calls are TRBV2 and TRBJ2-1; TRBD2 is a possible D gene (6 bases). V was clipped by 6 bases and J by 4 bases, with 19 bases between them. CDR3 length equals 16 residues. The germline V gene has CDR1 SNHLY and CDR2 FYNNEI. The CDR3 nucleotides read TGTGCCAGCAGGGCAGGGACCAGCGCGGGGTACAATGAGCAGTTCTTC. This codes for CASRAGTSAGYNEQFF.

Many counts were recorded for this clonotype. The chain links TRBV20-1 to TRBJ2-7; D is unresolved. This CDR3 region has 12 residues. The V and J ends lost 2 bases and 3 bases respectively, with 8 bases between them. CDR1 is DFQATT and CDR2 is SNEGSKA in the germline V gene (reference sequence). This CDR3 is CSARFVDYEQYF. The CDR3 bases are TGCAGTGCTAGATTTGTCGACTACGAGCAGTACTTC.

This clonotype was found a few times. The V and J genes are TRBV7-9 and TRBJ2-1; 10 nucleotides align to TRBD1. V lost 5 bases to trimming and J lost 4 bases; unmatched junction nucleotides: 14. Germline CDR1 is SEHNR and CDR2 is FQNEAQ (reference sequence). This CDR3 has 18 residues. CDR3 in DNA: TGTGCCAGCAGCGGTGGGGTGGCGGACAGGGGGAAGTACAATGAGCAGTTCTTC. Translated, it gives CASSGGVADRGKYNEQFF.

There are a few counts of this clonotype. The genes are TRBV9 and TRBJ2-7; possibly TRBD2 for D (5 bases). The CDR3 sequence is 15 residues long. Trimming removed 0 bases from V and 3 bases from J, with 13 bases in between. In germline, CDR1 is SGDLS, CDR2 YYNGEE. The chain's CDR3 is CASSVGVTNDYEQYF. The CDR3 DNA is TGTGCCAGCAGCGTAGGGGTGACTAACGACTACGAGCAGTACTTC.

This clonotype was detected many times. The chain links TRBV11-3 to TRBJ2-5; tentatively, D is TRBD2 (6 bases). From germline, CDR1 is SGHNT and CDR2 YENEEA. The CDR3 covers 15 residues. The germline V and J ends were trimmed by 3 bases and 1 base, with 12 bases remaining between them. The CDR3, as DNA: TGTGCCAGCAGCTTCTCCGGGACTTTCCAAGAGACCCAGTACTTC. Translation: CASSFSGTFQETQYF.

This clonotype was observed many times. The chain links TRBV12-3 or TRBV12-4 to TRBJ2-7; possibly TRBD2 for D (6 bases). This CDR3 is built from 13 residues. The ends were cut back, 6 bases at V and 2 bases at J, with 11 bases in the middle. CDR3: CASSLGLTYEQYF. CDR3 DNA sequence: TGTGCCAGCAGCTTGGGACTGACCTACGAGCAGTACTTC.

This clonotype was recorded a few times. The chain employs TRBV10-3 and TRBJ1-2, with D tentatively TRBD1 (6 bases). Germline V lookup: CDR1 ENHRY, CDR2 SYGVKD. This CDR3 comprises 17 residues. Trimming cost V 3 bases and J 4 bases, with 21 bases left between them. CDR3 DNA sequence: TGTGCCATCAGTGAATCTAGCGTCGGGGGGGCTGTCTATGGCTACACCTTC. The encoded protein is CAISESSVGGAVYGYTF.

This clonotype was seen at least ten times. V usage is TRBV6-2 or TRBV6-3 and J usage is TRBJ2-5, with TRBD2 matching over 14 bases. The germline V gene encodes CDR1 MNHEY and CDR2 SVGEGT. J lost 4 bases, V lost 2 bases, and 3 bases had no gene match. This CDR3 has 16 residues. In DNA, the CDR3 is TGTGCCAGCAGTTACGCGGGACTAGCGGGAGTAGAGACCCAGTACTTC. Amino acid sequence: CASSYAGLAGVETQYF.

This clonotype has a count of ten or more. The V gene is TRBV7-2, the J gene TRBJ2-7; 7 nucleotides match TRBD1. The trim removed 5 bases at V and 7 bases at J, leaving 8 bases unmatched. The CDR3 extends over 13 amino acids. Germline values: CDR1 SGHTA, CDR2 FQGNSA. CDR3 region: CASSRTPQGEQYF. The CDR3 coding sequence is TGTGCCAGCAGCCGGACCCCACAGGGGGAGCAGTACTTC.

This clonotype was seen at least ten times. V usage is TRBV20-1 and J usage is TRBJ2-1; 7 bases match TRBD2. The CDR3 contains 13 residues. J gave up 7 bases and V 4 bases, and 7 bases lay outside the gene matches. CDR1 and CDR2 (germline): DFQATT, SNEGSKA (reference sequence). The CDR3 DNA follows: TGCAGTGCTACGGGCGGGAGAGGGAATGAGCAGTTCTTC. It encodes CSATGGRGNEQFF.

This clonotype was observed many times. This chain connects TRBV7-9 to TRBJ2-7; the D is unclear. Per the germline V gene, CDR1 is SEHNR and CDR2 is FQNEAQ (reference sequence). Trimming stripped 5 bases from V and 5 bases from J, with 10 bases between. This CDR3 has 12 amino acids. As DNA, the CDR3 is TGTGCCAGCAGCCCCCCTGTCGACGAGCAGTACTTC. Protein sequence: CASSPPVDEQYF.